In this sample, the clone carrying this T cell receptor (beta chain) turned up a few times. Its antigen is not identified. Trimming left V 2 bases short and J 9 bases short, with 14 bases between. Per germline, CDR1 LGHNA and CDR2 YSLEER. This CDR3 has 14 residues. This sample is drawn from a study of beta chain features in type 1 diabetes. General study results and limits: Patients with type 1 diabetes carried fewer insertions and had more deletions at their VDJ junctions. Short templates might get an advantage during PCR, and this would be equal in patients and controls. Moderate yet significant TCRB CDR3 shortening was seen in Type 1 diabetes patients in all four CD4+ subsets.

The study reverse transcribed the entire isolated RNA, so it sequenced expressed TCRB transcripts. Method: immunoSEQ multiplex PCR; TCRdb's copy keeps in-frame clones and lacks some. The sample shows around 250,000 clones, approximately 70% of them seen only once. Averaging roughly 120 mL, one heparinised blood draw came from each individual donor. Sample: naive CD4+ T cells from blood. The clonotype was recovered from a man under 40 in good health. J is TRBJ2-1 and V is TRBV4-3, with D possibly called TRBD1 or TRBD2 (5 bases each). In DNA form, the CDR3 reads TGCGCCAGCAGCCAATCCTTAACGGGGACTGAGCAGTTCTTC. The encoded protein is CASSQSLTGTEQFF.